These T cell receptor beta chains were read from a single sample in a study of Ad26.COV2.S vaccination and SARS-CoV-2 variants. Sequencing used immunoSEQ multiplex PCR; TCRdb keeps in-frame clones, though not all of them. This sample carries roughly 400,000 clones, around nine tenths of them seen once, and the ten largest clones take about 1.9%. Sequencing was performed on peripheral blood, taken in a trial of Ad26.COV2.S vaccine versus placebo. The receptors were gathered from a person aged 18-65 years who received the Ad26.COV2.S COVID-19 vaccine or a placebo. Both conserved end residues are part of each CDR3. The order of the fields is D gene, V gene, J gene, clone size, CDR3 DNA, CDR3 protein. D genes are given only for firm matches. Some rows mark clone size as missing; the rest say once, few, many or name a class of expanded clone.

NA	TRBV24-1	TRBJ1-4	NA	TGTGCCACCAGTGAGCGGGGGCAAGCTAATGAAAAACTGTTTTTT	CATSERGQANEKLFF
NA	TRBV7-3	TRBJ2-6	NA	TGTGCCAGCAGCTTAGCTGGGGCCAACGTCCTGACTTTC	CASSLAGANVLTF
TRBD1	TRBV2	TRBJ1-5	NA	TGTGCCAGCAGGGACAGGGGGCCTAATCAGCCCCAGCATTTT	CASRDRGPNQPQHF
NA	TRBV7-8	TRBJ1-1	NA	TGTGCCAGCAGCCTTTCGCCTAGCGTATTGAACACTGAAGCTTTCTTT	CASSLSPSVLNTEAFF
NA	TRBV19	TRBJ1-3	NA	TGTGCCAGTACCGACGACGGTTATACTGGAAACACCATATATTTT	CASTDDGYTGNTIYF
NA	TRBV11-2	TRBJ1-1	NA	TGTGCCAGCAGCTTAGAAAGGGGGGCCGGATTGAACACTGAAGCTTTCTTT	CASSLERGAGLNTEAFF
NA	TRBV6-5	TRBJ1-4	NA	TGTGCCAGCGGCGGGAGGGAGAGCAATGAAAAACTGTTTTTT	CASGGRESNEKLFF
NA	TRBV12-3/TRBV12-4	TRBJ1-1	once	TGTGCCAGCAGTTTGGGCGGTAACACTGAAGCTTTCTTT	CASSLGGNTEAFF
NA	TRBV5-3	TRBJ2-2	NA	TGTGCCAGAAGCCCGGACGGAGCCCTCCCCGGGGAGCTGTTTTTT	CARSPDGALPGELFF
NA	TRBV5-5	TRBJ1-5	NA	TGTGCCAGCAGCTCTTCGGCAGGCCGGAATCAGCCCCAGCATTTT	CASSSSAGRNQPQHF
TRBD2	TRBV25-1	TRBJ2-1	once	TGTGCCAGCAGTAGCGGGAGCTACAATGAGCAGTTCTTC	CASSSGSYNEQFF
NA	TRBV5-1	TRBJ1-4	NA	TGCGCCAGCAGCAGGGGAGGAGAAAAACTGTTTTTT	CASSRGGEKLFF
NA	TRBV2	TRBJ1-3	NA	TGTGCCAGCAGTGGGCTCGGGGACTCTGGAAACACCATATATTTT	CASSGLGDSGNTIYF
TRBD2	TRBV15	TRBJ2-1	NA	TGTGCCACCAGCTATGGGACTAGCGGTGACAATGAGCAGTTCTTC	CATSYGTSGDNEQFF
TRBD1	TRBV3-1/TRBV3-2	TRBJ2-7	NA	TGTGCCAGCAGCCAACCGGGACAGGGATTGGGGCCGTGGCAGTACTTC	CASSQPGQGLGPWQYF
NA	TRBV9	TRBJ2-1	NA	TGTGCCAGCAGCGTAGCTTCGGTTAACAATGAGCAGTTCTTC	CASSVASVNNEQFF
TRBD2	TRBV6-2/TRBV6-3	TRBJ2-2	NA	TGTGCCAGCAGTTACCGTTCCCCGGGACTAGTCCCCGGGGAGCTGTTTTTT	CASSYRSPGLVPGELFF
NA	TRBV5-1	TRBJ2-1	NA	TGCGCCAGCAGCTTGGTGGATGAGCAGTTCTTC	CASSLVDEQFF
NA	TRBV5-4	TRBJ2-5	NA	TGTGCCAGCAGCTGGGACCTCGTGGAGACCCAGTACTTC	CASSWDLVETQYF
TRBD1	TRBV2	TRBJ1-3	NA	TGTGCCAGCACCAAGGACAGGGGAAATTGGAACACCATATATTTT	CASTKDRGNWNTIYF
NA	TRBV29-1	TRBJ2-1	NA	TGCAGCGTTGAGCCACTCGGGTCGTCCTACAATGAGCAGTTCTTC	CSVEPLGSSYNEQFF
NA	TRBV27	TRBJ1-5	NA	TGTGCCAGCAGTCCCACAGTGGGTCAGCCCCAGCATTTT	CASSPTVGQPQHF
NA	TRBV4-1	TRBJ2-2	NA	TGCGCCAGCAGCCAAGCTGACGGGGAGCTGTTTTTT	CASSQADGELFF
TRBD2	TRBV4-1	TRBJ2-3	NA	TGCGCCAGCAGCCAAGATGGACTAGACACAGATACGCAGTATTTT	CASSQDGLDTDTQYF
NA	TRBV5-4	TRBJ2-4	NA	TGTGCCAGCAGCTTGGGATGGGGAGATCAAAACATTCAGTACTTC	CASSLGWGDQNIQYF
TRBD2	TRBV7-9	TRBJ2-3	NA	TGTGCCAGCAGCTCTCCGTTCGGGAGGGGGACAGATACGCAGTATTTT	CASSSPFGRGTDTQYF
NA	TRBV5-5	TRBJ1-2	NA	TGTGCCAGCAGCTTGAGTTCCGGGAATGGCTACACCTTC	CASSLSSGNGYTF
NA	TRBV5-4	TRBJ2-3	NA	TGTGCCAGCAGACCTAGTCTGGACGTGGGCACAGATACGCAGTATTTT	CASRPSLDVGTDTQYF
TRBD1	TRBV18	TRBJ2-4	once	TGTGCCAGCTCACTATCGACAGGGTTTGACATTCAGTACTTC	CASSLSTGFDIQYF
NA	TRBV4-1	TRBJ2-1	NA	TGCGCCAGCAGCCGAGGGGATAGCAGGGATGAGCAGTTCTTC	CASSRGDSRDEQFF
TRBD1	TRBV11-3	TRBJ2-7	NA	TGTGCCAGCAGCTTCGGACAGGGAGGCTACGAGCAGTACTTC	CASSFGQGGYEQYF